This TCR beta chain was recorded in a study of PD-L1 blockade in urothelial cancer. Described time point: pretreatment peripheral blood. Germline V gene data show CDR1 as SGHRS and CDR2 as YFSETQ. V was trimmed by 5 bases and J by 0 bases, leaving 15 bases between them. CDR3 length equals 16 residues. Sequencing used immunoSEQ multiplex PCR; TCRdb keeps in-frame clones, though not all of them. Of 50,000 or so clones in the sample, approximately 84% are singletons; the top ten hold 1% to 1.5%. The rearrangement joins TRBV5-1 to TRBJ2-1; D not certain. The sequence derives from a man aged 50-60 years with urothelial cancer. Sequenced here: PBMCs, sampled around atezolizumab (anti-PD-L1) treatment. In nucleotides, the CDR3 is TGCGCCAGCAGTTCTCACCAAGAGGCCTCCTACAATGAGCAGTTCTTC. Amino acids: CASSSHQEASYNEQFF.